The 20 T cell receptor beta chains presented below share a single source sample, sequenced in a study of cytomegalovirus exposure and HLA in healthy donors. PCR was performed using 60 Vbeta and 13 Jbeta primers. Generated by immunoSEQ multiplex PCR, the TCRdb table keeps only in-frame clones and is missing some. This table holds more than 95,000 clones, under 85% found once. Sample: PBMCs. Every receptor here comes from a man aged 25 to 40 in good health and CMV-seronegative.

CDR3: CASSQLTSGGINEQFF. The DNA of the CDR3 is TGTGCCAGCAGCCAACTGACTAGCGGGGGAATCAATGAGCAGTTCTTC. V is TRBV6-6 and J is TRBJ2-1; 12 bases are a match to TRBD2. The CDR3 is 16 amino acids. CDR1 and CDR2 from the germline V gene are MNHNY and SVGAGI (reference sequence). Trimming removed 6 bases from V and 6 bases from J; junction bases left unmatched: 9.

This clone was seen just once. The gene calls are TRBV6-5 and TRBJ2-2; 8 bases fit TRBD1. CDR3 length equals 15 residues. V dropped 10 bases and J dropped 4; count of bases not matched to a gene: 11. CDR1 is MNHEY and CDR2 is SVGAGI in the germline V gene. Here the CDR3 DNA reads TGTGCCACTCGTGCGGACAGGGTGATCACCGGGGAGCTGTTTTTT. Protein sequence: CATRADRVITGELFF.

The chain couples TRBV28 to TRBJ2-2; 7 bases are a match to TRBD1. With 6 bases clipped from V and 1 base from J, the junction kept 5 bases outside the gene matches. The CDR3 runs 15 residues. CDR1 and CDR2 from the germline V gene are MDHEN and SYDVKM. The CDR3 spells CASSTDRVNTGELFF. The CDR3 DNA is TGTGCCAGCAGCACAGACAGGGTGAACACCGGGGAGCTGTTTTTT.

This chain joins TRBV5-1 and TRBJ2-1; TRBD1 matches at 9 bases. V gave up 0 bases and J gave up 6 bases; unmatched junction bases: 7. Germline CDR1 SGHRS, CDR2 YFSETQ. This CDR3 has 16 amino acids. DNA of the CDR3: TGCGCCAGCAGCTTGGCCCTGGACAGGGGTGCCAATGAGCAGTTCTTC. This sequence encodes CASSLALDRGANEQFF.

This clone was recorded only once. J is TRBJ1-2 and V is TRBV6-5; no reliable D call. The germline V gene has CDR1 MNHEY and CDR2 SVGAGI. This CDR3 spans 15 amino acids. Trimming stripped 3 bases from V and 8 bases from J, with 19 bases between. CDR3 loop: CASSYFGGGPGGYTF. CDR3 nucleotides: TGTGCCAGCAGTTATTTCGGAGGAGGGCCCGGGGGCTACACCTTC.

Written as DNA, the CDR3 is TGTGCCAGCAGTCAACACAGATACGAGCAGTACTTC. It specifies CASSQHRYEQYF. The rearrangement joins TRBV25-1 to TRBJ2-7; D is unclear. Germline CDR1 MGHDK, CDR2 SYGVNS. CDR3 length: 12 amino acids. Trimming pared 5 bases from V and 4 bases from J, leaving 9 bases between.

J is TRBJ2-7 and V is TRBV10-3; 10 bases are shared with TRBD1. The CDR3 is made up of 13 amino acids. Germline V gives CDR1 ENHRY, CDR2 SYGVKD. With V trimmed by 9 bases and J by 6 bases, 8 bases remained unmatched. The CDR3 loop reads CAISGTGALEQYF. CDR3 DNA sequence: TGTGCCATATCCGGGACAGGGGCCCTCGAGCAGTACTTC.

V usage is TRBV5-1 and J usage is TRBJ1-6, with 9 bases matching TRBD1. This CDR3 contains 15 residues. Trimming cost V 4 bases and J 5 bases; bases outside gene matches: 4. Germline V gene lookup returns CDR1 SGHRS and CDR2 YFSETQ. The CDR3 nucleotides read TGCGCCAGCAGCACACAGGGGGCCCATAATTCACCCCTCCACTTT. The encoded protein is CASSTQGAHNSPLHF.

The rearrangement uses TRBV6-4 and TRBJ2-3, with 7 bases identical to TRBD2. J lost 4 bases, V lost 8 bases, and 9 bases had no gene match. The CDR3 is 14 residues long. Per germline, CDR1 MRHNA and CDR2 SNTAGT. The chain's CDR3 is CASGWTRGADTQYF. The DNA of the CDR3 is TGTGCCAGCGGGTGGACTAGAGGGGCAGATACGCAGTATTTT.

The chain recombines TRBV4-1 with TRBJ2-2; 8 bases are shared with TRBD2. Looked up from germline, CDR1 is MGHRA and CDR2 is YSYEKL. This CDR3 is 17 amino acids long. The V segment lost 0 bases and the J segment 2 bases; nucleotides outside the gene matches: 5. Here the CDR3 DNA reads TGCGCCAGCAGCCAAGAAGGCGGGGGGCCTAACACCGGGGAGCTGTTTTTT. Protein product: CASSQEGGGPNTGELFF.

CDR3 region: CAISGAGRNLPGLYNEQFF. In nucleotides, the CDR3 is TGTGCCATCAGTGGGGCGGGCCGAAACTTACCCGGACTCTACAATGAGCAGTTCTTC. This chain uses TRBV10-3 with TRBJ2-1; possibly TRBD2 for D (5 bases). CDR1 is ENHRY, CDR2 SYGVKD, per germline. V lost 4 bases, J lost 3 bases, and 25 bases lay in between. CDR3 length equals 19 residues.

V and J are TRBV30 and TRBJ2-7, with D perhaps TRBD1 (7 bases). Trimming took 4 bases from V and 4 from J, leaving 11 bases between them. The CDR3 is 12 amino acids. CDR1 and CDR2 (germline): GTSNPN, SVGIG (reference sequence). This CDR3 reads CAWTGGWYEQYF. In DNA, the CDR3 is TGTGCCTGGACAGGGGGGTGGTACGAGCAGTACTTC.

The rearrangement joins TRBV14 to TRBJ2-7, with TRBD2 matching 7 bases. Trimming cost V 1 base and J 2 bases; bases outside gene matches: 20. Germline lookup yields CDR1 SGHDN and CDR2 FVKESK. This CDR3 spans 20 amino acids. CDR3 bases: TGTGCCAGCAGCCAAGGGGCCTGGGGCGGTCCGGGGGGACCTACCTACGAGCAGTACTTC. Its protein is CASSQGAWGGPGGPTYEQYF. The variable domain in full, with the rest retrieved from reference TRBV14 and TRBJ2-7, is EAGVTQFPSHSVIEKGQTVTLRCDPISGHDNLYWYRRVMGKEIKFLLHFVKESKQDESGMPNNRFLAERTGGTYSTLKVQPAELEDSGVYFCASSQGAWGGPGGPTYEQYFGPGTRLTVT.

The chain couples TRBV7-9 to TRBJ2-5, with 12 bases that match TRBD1. The junction had 4 bases not matched to a gene; V was cut back by 0 bases and J by 5 bases. The germline CDR1 and CDR2 sequences are SEHNR and FQNEAQ (reference sequence). The CDR3 is 16 amino acids. The CDR3 loop is CASSLAGTGGVETQYF. In DNA, the CDR3 is TGTGCCAGCAGCTTAGCGGGGACAGGGGGCGTGGAGACCCAGTACTTC.

This clone was detected once. Here the CDR3 reads CASRSSGGTDTQYF. The CDR3 coding sequence is TGTGCCAGCAGATCTTCCGGTGGCACAGATACGCAGTATTTT. V and J are TRBV11-2 and TRBJ2-3; D uncertain. Trimming left V 6 bases short and J 1 base short, with 11 bases between. Germline V lookup: CDR1 SGHAT, CDR2 FQNNGV. The CDR3 length is 14 residues.

The gene calls are TRBV5-1 and TRBJ1-1; D possibly corresponds to TRBD1 (6 bases). This CDR3 is 16 amino acids long. Germline CDR1 is SGHRS and CDR2 is YFSETQ. V was pared by 6 bases and J by 1 base, with 19 bases between. The CDR3 is CASTLRKQGSNTEAFF. The CDR3 nucleotides are TGCGCCAGCACCCTCAGGAAACAGGGTTCGAACACTGAAGCTTTCTTT. Combining the CDR3 with reference TRBV5-1 and TRBJ1-1 gives the whole variable domain KAGVTQTPRYLIKTRGQQVTLSCSPISGHRSVSWYQQTPGQGLQFLFEYFSETQRNKGNFPGRFSGRQFSNSRSEMNVSTLELGDSALYLCASTLRKQGSNTEAFFGQGTRLTVV.

This clone came up once. The chain employs TRBV28 and TRBJ1-1; the D gene is possibly TRBD1 (6 bases). The length of the CDR3 is 14 residues. Trimming removed 2 bases at V and 2 bases at J, with 9 bases between. CDR1 and CDR2 from the germline V gene are MDHEN and SYDVKM. The CDR3 is CASSLDRINTEAFF. The CDR3, as DNA: TGTGCCAGCAGTTTAGACAGGATAAACACTGAAGCTTTCTTT.

This chain links TRBV2 with TRBJ2-2; perhaps TRBD1 as D (5 bases). Germline V gives CDR1 SNHLY, CDR2 FYNNEI. This CDR3 region has 14 residues. V was cut by 3 bases and J by 7 bases, with 12 bases left in between. The CDR3 loop reads CASSELGANGELFF. As DNA, the CDR3 is TGTGCCAGCAGTGAGTTAGGGGCAAACGGGGAGCTGTTTTTT.

This chain connects TRBV9 to TRBJ2-3; D unresolved. Trimming left V 0 bases short and J 4 bases short, with 6 bases between. Germline CDR1 and CDR2: SGDLS and YYNGEE. CDR3 length equals 13 residues. CDR3 protein: CASSVASADTQYF. Written as DNA, the CDR3 is TGTGCCAGCAGCGTAGCATCGGCAGATACGCAGTATTTT.

The gene calls are TRBV10-3 and TRBJ1-4; D remains ambiguous. This CDR3 region has 13 residues. Germline assignment: CDR1 ENHRY and CDR2 SYGVKD. The ends were cut back, 6 bases at V and 1 base at J, with 6 bases in the middle. CDR3: CAIRHITNEKLFF. CDR3 coding DNA: TGTGCCATCAGACATATAACTAATGAAAAACTGTTTTTT.